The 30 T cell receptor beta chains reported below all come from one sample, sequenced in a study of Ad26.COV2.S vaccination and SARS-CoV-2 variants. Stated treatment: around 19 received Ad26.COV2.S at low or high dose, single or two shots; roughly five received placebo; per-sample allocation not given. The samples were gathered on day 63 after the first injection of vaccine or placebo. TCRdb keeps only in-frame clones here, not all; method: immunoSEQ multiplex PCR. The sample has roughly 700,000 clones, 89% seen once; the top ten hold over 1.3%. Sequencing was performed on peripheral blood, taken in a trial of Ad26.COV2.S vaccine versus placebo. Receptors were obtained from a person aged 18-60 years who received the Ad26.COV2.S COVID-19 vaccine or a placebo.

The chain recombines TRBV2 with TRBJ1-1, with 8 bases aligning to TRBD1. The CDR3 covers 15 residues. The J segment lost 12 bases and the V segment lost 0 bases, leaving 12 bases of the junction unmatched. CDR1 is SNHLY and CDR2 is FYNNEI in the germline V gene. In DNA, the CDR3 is TGTGCCAGCAGTGAAGCACCCAGCGACAGGGGTTTTCCTTTCTTT. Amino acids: CASSEAPSDRGFPFF.

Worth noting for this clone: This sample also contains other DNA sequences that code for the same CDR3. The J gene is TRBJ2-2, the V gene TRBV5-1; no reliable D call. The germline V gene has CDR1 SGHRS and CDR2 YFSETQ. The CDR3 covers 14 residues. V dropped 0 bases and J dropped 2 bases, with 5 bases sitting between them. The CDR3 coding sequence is TGCGCCAGCAGCTTGGTTGGAAACACCGGGGAGCTGTTTTTT. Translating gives CASSLVGNTGELFF.

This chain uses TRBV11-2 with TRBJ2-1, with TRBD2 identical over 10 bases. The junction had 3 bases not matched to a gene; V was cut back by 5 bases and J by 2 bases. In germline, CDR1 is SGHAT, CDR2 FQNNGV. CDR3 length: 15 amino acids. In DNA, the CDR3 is TGTGCCAGCAGCACCCTAGCGGGAGCCTACAATGAGCAGTTCTTC. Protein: CASSTLAGAYNEQFF.

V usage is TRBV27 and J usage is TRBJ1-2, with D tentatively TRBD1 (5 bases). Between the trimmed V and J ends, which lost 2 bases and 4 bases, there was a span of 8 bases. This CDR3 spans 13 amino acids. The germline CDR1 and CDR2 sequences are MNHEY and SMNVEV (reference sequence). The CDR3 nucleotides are TGTGCCAGCAGTTTACGGGGCTTCTATGGCTACACCTTC. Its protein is CASSLRGFYGYTF.

CDR3 bases: TGCGCCAGCAGCCTAATGACTTCAACTAATGAAAAACTGTTTTTT. Translation: CASSLMTSTNEKLFF. The gene calls are TRBV5-1 and TRBJ1-4; D ambiguous. The CDR3 loop spans 15 amino acids. Germline V gives CDR1 SGHRS, CDR2 YFSETQ. V dropped 4 bases and J dropped 0 bases, with 10 bases sitting between them.

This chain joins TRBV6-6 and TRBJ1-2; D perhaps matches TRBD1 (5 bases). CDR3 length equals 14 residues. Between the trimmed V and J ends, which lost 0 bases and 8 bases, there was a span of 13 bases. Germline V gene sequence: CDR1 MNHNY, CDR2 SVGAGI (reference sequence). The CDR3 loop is CASSYSRGVGGYTF. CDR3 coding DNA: TGTGCCAGCAGTTACTCGAGAGGGGTGGGAGGCTACACCTTC.

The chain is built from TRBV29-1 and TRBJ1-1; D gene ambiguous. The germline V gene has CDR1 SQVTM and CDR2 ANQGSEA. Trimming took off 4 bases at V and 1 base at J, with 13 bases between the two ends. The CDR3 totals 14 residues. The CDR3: CSVGAWAGNTEAFF. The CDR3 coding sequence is TGCAGCGTTGGGGCATGGGCGGGGAACACTGAAGCTTTCTTT. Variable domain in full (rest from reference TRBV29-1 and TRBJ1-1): SAVISQKPSRDICQRGTSLTIQCQVDSQVTMMFWYRQQPGQSLTLIATANQGSEATYESGFVIDKFPISRPNLTFSTLTVSNMSPEDSSIYLCSVGAWAGNTEAFFGQGTRLTVV.

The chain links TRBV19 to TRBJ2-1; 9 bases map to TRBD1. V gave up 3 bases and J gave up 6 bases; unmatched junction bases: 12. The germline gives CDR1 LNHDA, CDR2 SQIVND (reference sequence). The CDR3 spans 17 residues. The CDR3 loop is CASSMRRQGEGINEQFF. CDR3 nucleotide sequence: TGTGCCAGTAGTATGAGGAGACAGGGGGAAGGGATCAATGAGCAGTTCTTC.

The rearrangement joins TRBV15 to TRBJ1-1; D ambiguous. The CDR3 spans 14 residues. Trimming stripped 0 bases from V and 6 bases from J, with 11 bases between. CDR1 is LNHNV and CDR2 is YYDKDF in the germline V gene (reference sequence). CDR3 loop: CATSRDSRFSEAFF. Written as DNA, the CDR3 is TGTGCCACCAGCAGAGATAGCCGTTTCTCTGAAGCTTTCTTT.

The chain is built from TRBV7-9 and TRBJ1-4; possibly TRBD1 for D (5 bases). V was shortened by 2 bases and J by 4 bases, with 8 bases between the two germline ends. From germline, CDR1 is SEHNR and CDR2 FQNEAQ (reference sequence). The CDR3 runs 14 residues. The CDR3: CASSLPTVNEKLFF. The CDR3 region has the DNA TGTGCCAGCAGCTTACCGACAGTTAATGAAAAACTGTTTTTT. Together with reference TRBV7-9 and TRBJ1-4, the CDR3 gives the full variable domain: DTGVSQNPRHKITKRGQNVTFRCDPISEHNRLYWYRQTLGQGPEFLTYFQNEAQLEKSRLLSDRFSAERPKGSFSTLEIQRTEQGDSAMYLCASSLPTVNEKLFFGSGTQLSVL.

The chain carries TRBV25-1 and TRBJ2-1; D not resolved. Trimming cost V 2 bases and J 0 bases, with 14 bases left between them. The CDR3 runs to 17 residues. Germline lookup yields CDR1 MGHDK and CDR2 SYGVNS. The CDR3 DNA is TGTGCCAGCAGTGAACCCCCCCCTTTCGACTCCTACAATGAGCAGTTCTTC. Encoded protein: CASSEPPPFDSYNEQFF.

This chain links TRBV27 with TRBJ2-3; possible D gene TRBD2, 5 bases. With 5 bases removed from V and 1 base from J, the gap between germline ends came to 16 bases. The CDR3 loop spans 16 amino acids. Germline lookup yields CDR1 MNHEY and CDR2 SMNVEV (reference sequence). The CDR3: CASSRLAHVGTDTQYF. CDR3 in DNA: TGTGCCAGCAGTAGGCTAGCCCACGTCGGCACAGATACGCAGTATTTT.

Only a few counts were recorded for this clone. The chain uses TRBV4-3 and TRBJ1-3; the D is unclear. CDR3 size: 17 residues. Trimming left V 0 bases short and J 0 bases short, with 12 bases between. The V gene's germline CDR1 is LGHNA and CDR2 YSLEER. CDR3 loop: CASSQDGRRSSGNTIYF. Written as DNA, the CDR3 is TGCGCCAGCAGCCAAGATGGCAGGAGGAGCTCTGGAAACACCATATATTTT.

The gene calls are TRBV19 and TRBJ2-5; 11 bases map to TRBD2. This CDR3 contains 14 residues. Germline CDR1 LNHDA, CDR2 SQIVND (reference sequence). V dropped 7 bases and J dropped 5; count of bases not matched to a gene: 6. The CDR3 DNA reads TGTGCCAGTACGCCTAGCGGGAGGTGGGAGACCCAGTACTTC. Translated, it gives CASTPSGRWETQYF.

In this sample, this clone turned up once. CDR3 sequence: CASSRTGVIEAFF. In DNA, the CDR3 is TGTGCCAGCAGCCGGACAGGGGTAATTGAAGCTTTCTTT. The genes are TRBV27 and TRBJ1-1; TRBD1 matches 9 bases. J lost 7 bases, V lost 6 bases, and 6 bases had no gene match. CDR3 size: 13 residues. CDR1 is MNHEY and CDR2 is SMNVEV in the germline V gene (reference sequence).

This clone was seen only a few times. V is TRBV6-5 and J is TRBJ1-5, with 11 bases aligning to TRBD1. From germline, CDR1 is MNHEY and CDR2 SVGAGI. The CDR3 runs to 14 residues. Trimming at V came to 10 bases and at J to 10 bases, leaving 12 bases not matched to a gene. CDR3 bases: TGTGCCACCTCTTCGAGGACAGGGGGCGAACCCCAGCATTTT. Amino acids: CATSSRTGGEPQHF.

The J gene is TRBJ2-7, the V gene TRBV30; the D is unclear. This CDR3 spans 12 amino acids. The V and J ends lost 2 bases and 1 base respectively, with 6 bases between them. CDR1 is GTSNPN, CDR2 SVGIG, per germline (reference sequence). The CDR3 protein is CAWSYLSYEQYF. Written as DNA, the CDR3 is TGTGCCTGGAGTTACCTATCCTACGAGCAGTACTTC. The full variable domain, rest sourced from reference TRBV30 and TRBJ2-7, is SQTIHQWPATLVQPVGSPLSLECTVEGTSNPNLYWYRQAAGRGLQLLFYSVGIGQISSEVPQNLSASRPQDRQFILSSKKLLLSDSGFYLCAWSYLSYEQYFGPGTRLTVT.

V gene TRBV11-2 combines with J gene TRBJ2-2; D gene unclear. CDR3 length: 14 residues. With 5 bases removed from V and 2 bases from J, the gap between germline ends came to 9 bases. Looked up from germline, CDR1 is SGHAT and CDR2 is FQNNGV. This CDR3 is CASSPRLNTGELFF. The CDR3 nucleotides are TGTGCCAGCAGCCCTCGCCTTAACACCGGGGAGCTGTTTTTT.

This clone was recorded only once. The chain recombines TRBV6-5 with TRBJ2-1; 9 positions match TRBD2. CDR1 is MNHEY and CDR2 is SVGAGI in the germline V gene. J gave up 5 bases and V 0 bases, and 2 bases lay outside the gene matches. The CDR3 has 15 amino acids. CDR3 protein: CASSYSGLANNEQFF. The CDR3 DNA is TGTGCCAGCAGTTACTCGGGACTAGCTAACAATGAGCAGTTCTTC.

The CDR3 DNA reads TGTGCCAGCAGCGCAGGTAAAGGCGGGAGCACCGGGGAGCTGTTTTTT. As protein: CASSAGKGGSTGELFF. The chain is built from TRBV9 and TRBJ2-2; TRBD2 agrees at 7 bases. This CDR3 contains 16 residues. In germline, CDR1 is SGDLS, CDR2 YYNGEE. With V trimmed by 3 bases and J by 4 bases, 9 bases remained unmatched.

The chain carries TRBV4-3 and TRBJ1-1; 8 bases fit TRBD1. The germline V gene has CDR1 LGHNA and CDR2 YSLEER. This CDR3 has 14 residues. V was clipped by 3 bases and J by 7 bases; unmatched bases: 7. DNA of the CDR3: TGCGCCAGCAGCCATCTCAGGGGGCTAGGTGAAGCTTTCTTT. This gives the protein CASSHLRGLGEAFF.

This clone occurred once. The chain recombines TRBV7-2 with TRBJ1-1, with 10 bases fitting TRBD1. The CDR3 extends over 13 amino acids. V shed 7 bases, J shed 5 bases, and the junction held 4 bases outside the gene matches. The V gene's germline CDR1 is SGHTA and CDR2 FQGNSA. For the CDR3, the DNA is TGTGCCAGCACCCTGGACAGGGGGACTGAAGCTTTCTTT. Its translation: CASTLDRGTEAFF. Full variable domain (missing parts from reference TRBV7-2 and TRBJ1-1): GAGVSQSPSNKVTEKGKDVELRCDPISGHTALYWYRQSLGQGLEFLIYFQGNSAPDKSGLPSDRFSAERTGGSVSTLTIQRTQQEDSAVYLCASTLDRGTEAFFGQGTRLTVV.

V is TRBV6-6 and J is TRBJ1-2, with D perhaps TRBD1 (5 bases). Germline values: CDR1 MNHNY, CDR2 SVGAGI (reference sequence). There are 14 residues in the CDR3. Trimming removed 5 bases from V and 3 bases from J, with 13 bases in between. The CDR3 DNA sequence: TGTGCCAGCAGTCCCGGGAGGGGAGACTATGGCTACACCTTC. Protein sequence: CASSPGRGDYGYTF.

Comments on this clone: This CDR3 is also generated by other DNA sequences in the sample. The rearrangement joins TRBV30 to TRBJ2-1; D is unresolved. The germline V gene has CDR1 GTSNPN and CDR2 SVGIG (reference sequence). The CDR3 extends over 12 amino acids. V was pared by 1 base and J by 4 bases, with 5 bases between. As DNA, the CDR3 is TGTGCCTGGAGTGACAGTTACAATGAGCAGTTCTTC. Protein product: CAWSDSYNEQFF.

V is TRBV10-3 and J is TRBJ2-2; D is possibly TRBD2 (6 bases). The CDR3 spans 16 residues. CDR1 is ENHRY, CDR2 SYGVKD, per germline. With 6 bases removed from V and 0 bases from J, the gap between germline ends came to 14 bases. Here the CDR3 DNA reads TGTGCCATCAGACATGGCGGCGGGGCGAACACCGGGGAGCTGTTTTTT. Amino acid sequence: CAIRHGGGANTGELFF.

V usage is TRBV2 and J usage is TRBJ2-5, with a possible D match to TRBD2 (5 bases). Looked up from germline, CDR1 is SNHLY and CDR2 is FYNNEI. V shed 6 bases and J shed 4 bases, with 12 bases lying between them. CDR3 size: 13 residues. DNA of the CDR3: TGTGCCAGCAGACCGCGGGCAGGAGAGACCCAGTACTTC. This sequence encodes CASRPRAGETQYF.

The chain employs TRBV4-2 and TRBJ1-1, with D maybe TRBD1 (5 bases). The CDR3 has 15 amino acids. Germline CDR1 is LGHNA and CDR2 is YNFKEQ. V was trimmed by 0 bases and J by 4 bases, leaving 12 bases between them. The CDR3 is CASSQESGAGTEAFF. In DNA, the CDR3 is TGTGCCAGCAGCCAAGAAAGTGGGGCCGGCACTGAAGCTTTCTTT.

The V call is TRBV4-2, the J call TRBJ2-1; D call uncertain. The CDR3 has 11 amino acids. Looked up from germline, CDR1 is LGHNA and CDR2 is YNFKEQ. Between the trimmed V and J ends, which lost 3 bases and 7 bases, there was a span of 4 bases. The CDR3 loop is CASSHLNEQFF. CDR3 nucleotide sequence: TGTGCCAGCAGCCACCTGAATGAGCAGTTCTTC.

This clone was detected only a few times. CDR3 in amino acids: CASSLKTSGYEQYF. In nucleotides, the CDR3 is TGTGCCAGCAGTTTAAAAACTAGCGGGTACGAGCAGTACTTC. The chain carries TRBV27 and TRBJ2-7; 9 nucleotides line up with TRBD2. V shed 2 bases and J 4 bases; nucleotides not matched to a gene: 3. Looked up from germline, CDR1 is MNHEY and CDR2 is SMNVEV (reference sequence). The length of the CDR3 is 14 residues.

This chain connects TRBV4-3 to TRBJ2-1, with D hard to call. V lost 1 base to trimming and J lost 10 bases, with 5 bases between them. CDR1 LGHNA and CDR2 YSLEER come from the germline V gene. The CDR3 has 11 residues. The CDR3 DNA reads TGCGCCAGCAGCCAAGGGTACGAGCAGTTCTTC. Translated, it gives CASSQGYEQFF.